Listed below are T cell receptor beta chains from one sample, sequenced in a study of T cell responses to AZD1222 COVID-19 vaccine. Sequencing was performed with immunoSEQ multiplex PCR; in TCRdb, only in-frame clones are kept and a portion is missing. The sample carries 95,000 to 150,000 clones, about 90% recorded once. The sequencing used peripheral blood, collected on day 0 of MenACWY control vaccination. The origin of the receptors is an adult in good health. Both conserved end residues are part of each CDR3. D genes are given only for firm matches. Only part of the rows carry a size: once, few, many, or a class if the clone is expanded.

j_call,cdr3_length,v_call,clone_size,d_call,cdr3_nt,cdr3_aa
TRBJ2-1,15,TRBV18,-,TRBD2,TGTGCCAGCTCACCAAGGACTAGCGGGGACAATGAGCAGTTCTTC,CASSPRTSGDNEQFF
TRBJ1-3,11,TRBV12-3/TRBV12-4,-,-,TGTGCCAGCAGTTTAGGAGGCACCATATATTTT,CASSLGGTIYF
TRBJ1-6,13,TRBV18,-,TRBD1,TGTGCCAGTAGGGGGACAGAAAATTCACCCCTCCACTTT,CASRGTENSPLHF
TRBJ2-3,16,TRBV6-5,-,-,TGTGCCAGCAGTTACCAGGGTACCACTAGCACAGATACGCAGTATTTT,CASSYQGTTSTDTQYF
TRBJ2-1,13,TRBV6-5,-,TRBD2,TGTGCCAGCAGTTACATGCGGGAGGATGAGCAGTTCTTC,CASSYMREDEQFF
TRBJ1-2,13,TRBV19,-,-,TGTGCCAGTAGTACTCAGGGCTACCATGGCTACACCTTC,CASSTQGYHGYTF
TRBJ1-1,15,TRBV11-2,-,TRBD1,TGTGCCAGCAGCTGGACAGGCTCTATGAACACTGAAGCTTTCTTT,CASSWTGSMNTEAFF
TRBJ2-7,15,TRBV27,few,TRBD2,TGTGCCAGCAGCCCTTCAAGCGGGAGTACCCACGAGCAGTACTTC,CASSPSSGSTHEQYF
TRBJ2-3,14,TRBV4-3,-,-,TGCGCCAGCAGCCAAGGGGACTCTTTCGGTACGCAGTATTTT,CASSQGDSFGTQYF
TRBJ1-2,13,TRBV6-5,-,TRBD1,TGTGCCAGCAGTTACGGGACAGCCGAAGGCTACACCTTC,CASSYGTAEGYTF
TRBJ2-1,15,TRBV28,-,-,TGTGCCAGCAGTTTAGGGTTAGACGGGAACAATGAGCAGTTCTTC,CASSLGLDGNNEQFF
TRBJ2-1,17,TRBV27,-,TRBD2,TGTGCCAGCAGGAAAAGACTAGCGGGAGGTCTCTACAATGAGCAGTTCTTC,CASRKRLAGGLYNEQFF
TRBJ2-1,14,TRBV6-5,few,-,TGTGCCAGCAGTTATGAAATGGATCTGGGTGAGCAGTTCTTC,CASSYEMDLGEQFF
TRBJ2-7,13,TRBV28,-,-,TGTGCCAGCAGTCCCGATAGTGTGGACGAGCAGTACTTC,CASSPDSVDEQYF
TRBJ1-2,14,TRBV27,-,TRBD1,TGTGCCACCAAAACAGGGGGACTTAATAATGGCTACACCTTC,CATKTGGLNNGYTF
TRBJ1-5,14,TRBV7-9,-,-,TGTGCCAGCAGCTTAGGGGTCCGGGGGCAGCCCCAGCATTTT,CASSLGVRGQPQHF
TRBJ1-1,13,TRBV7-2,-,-,TGTGCCAGCAGTTCGACAGGTCGCACTGAAGCTTTCTTT,CASSSTGRTEAFF
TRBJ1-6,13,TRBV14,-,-,TGTGCCAGCAGCCAGGGTTCCGGTTCACCCCTCCACTTT,CASSQGSGSPLHF
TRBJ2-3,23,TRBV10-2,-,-,TGCGCCAGCAGTGAGTTGGTCGGACGGGCAGGGGGGTCAGCAGGGCACCCCACAGATACGCAGTATTTT,CASSELVGRAGGSAGHPTDTQYF
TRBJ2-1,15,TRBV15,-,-,TGTGCCACCAGCAGAGATGTTGGGGCATACAATGAGCAGTTCTTC,CATSRDVGAYNEQFF
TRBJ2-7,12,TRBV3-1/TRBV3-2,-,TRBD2,TGTGCCAGCAGTCGCTCGGGGGGTGAGCAGTACTTC,CASSRSGGEQYF
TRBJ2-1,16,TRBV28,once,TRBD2,TGTGCCAGCAGTTTATCGATAGCGGGGTCCTACAATGAGCAGTTCTTC,CASSLSIAGSYNEQFF
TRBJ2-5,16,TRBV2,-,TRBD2,TGTGCCAGCAGTGGGTCCCTAGCGGGGCTCCAAGAGACCCAGTACTTC,CASSGSLAGLQETQYF
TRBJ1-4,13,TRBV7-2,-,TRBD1,TGTGCCAGCAGCACGGACAGGGGACGAAAACTGTTTTTT,CASSTDRGRKLFF
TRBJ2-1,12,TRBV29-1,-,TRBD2,TGCAGCGTAGTTAGCGGGAGCAATGAGCAGTTCTTC,CSVVSGSNEQFF
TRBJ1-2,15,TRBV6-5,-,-,TGTGCCAGCACCAAACTACAAGGGGGTAACTATGGCTACACCTTC,CASTKLQGGNYGYTF
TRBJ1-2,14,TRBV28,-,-,TGTGCCAGCAGTTTTGGGGGGCAGTTATATGGCTACACCTTC,CASSFGGQLYGYTF
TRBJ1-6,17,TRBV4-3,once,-,TGCGCCAGCAGCCAAGAGGCGGGGAGCTCCTATAATTCACCCCTCCACTTT,CASSQEAGSSYNSPLHF
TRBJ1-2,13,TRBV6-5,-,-,TGTGCCAGCAGTTTACAGGGTCTCAATGGCTACACCTTC,CASSLQGLNGYTF
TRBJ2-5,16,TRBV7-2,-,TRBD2,TGTGCCAGCGCAAAGACTAGCGGGGGGTACCAAGAGACCCAGTACTTC,CASAKTSGGYQETQYF
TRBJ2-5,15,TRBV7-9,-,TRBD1,TGTGCCAGCAGCTCTAGGACAGGGGAGGCGGAGACCCAGTACTTC,CASSSRTGEAETQYF
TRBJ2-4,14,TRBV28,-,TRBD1,TGTGCCAGCAGTTCGACAGGGGGGAAAAACATTCAGTACTTC,CASSSTGGKNIQYF